This T cell receptor beta chain was identified in a study of blood T cell repertoires in COVID-19. As for the study in general: From the United States, Italy and Spain came samples of acute and convalescent COVID-19. PBMCs, B-cell-depleted T cells, or T cells provided the cDNA or gDNA that made up the material.

Two negative PCRs, clearance, or symptom resolution characterized the recovered Cohort 3 donors. The germline gives CDR1 KGHDR, CDR2 SFDVKD. The CDR3 runs to 12 residues. V was trimmed by 4 bases and J by 10 bases, leaving 10 bases between them. This clone has only one observation. As processed by the authors: Counts of nucleated cells, estimated from reference gene primer amplification, were obtained. The method was immunoSEQ multiplex PCR; TCRdb's version includes in-frame clones alone and lacks a portion of them. V and J calls and clone size are as listed in that table; D and trimming were resolved from the DNA. The sample lists 370,000 or so clones, about 90% occurring once.

Material for sequencing was PBMCs or T cells enriched from blood (not recorded which). V usage is TRBV24-1 and J usage is TRBJ2-1; TRBD1 is a possible D gene (6 bases). The sequence came from a man aged 30 to 45 who had recovered from COVID-19. The CDR3 loop is CATSEPGTEQFF. The CDR3 DNA sequence: TGTGCCACCAGTGAGCCCGGGACAGAGCAGTTCTTC.